Listed below are T cell receptor beta chains from one sample, sequenced in a study of post-analysis software for immune sequencing data. In TCRdb, the PCR reads were re-called with MiXCR into one record per CDR3 protein. The sample records hundreds of thousands of distinct CDR3 sequences, about 27% being singletons. What was sequenced was blood. All receptors derive from a girl aged 10 to 17 with multiple sclerosis. Each CDR3 is given with its conserved first and last residue. The order of the fields is clone size, CDR3 length, D gene, V gene, J gene, CDR3 protein, CDR3 DNA. D genes are given only for firm matches. Not all rows give a size; the values are once, few, many and, for expanded clones, a class.

abundance: few
len: 19
d_gene: TRBD2
v_gene: TRBV7-2
j_gene: TRBJ2-7
CDR3aa: CASSWGQGLAGLNNYEQYF
CDR3nt: TGTGCCAGCAGCTGGGGACAGGGACTAGCGGGCCTTAACAACTACGAGCAGTACTTC

abundance: few
len: 15
d_gene: TRBD2
v_gene: TRBV28
j_gene: TRBJ2-7
CDR3aa: CASSTRLAGEYEQYF
CDR3nt: TGTGCCAGCAGTACCCGACTAGCGGGAGAGTACGAGCAGTACTTC

abundance: few
len: 15
d_gene: TRBD1
v_gene: TRBV7-2
j_gene: TRBJ2-7
CDR3aa: CASSLGGQGRNEQYF
CDR3nt: TGTGCCAGCAGCTTAGGGGGACAGGGTCGCAACGAGCAGTACTTC

abundance: few
len: 16
d_gene: NA
v_gene: TRBV28
j_gene: TRBJ2-1
CDR3aa: CASSLKWGSSYNEQFF
CDR3nt: TGTGCCAGCAGTTTAAAGTGGGGTAGCTCCTACAATGAGCAGTTCTTC

abundance: NA
len: 14
d_gene: NA
v_gene: TRBV5-6
j_gene: TRBJ2-7
CDR3aa: CASSPRAEGPKQYF
CDR3nt: TGTGCCAGCAGCCCGAGGGCGGAGGGGCCTAAGCAGTACTTC

abundance: NA
len: 15
d_gene: TRBD1
v_gene: TRBV27
j_gene: TRBJ1-2
CDR3aa: CASSLYGQGFPGYTF
CDR3nt: TGTGCCAGCAGTTTATATGGACAGGGATTCCCTGGCTACACCTTC

abundance: NA
len: 14
d_gene: TRBD1
v_gene: TRBV5-1
j_gene: TRBJ2-7
CDR3aa: CASRPGTGGDEQYF
CDR3nt: TGCGCCAGCAGACCAGGGACAGGGGGCGACGAGCAGTACTTC

abundance: few
len: 17
d_gene: NA
v_gene: TRBV6-6
j_gene: TRBJ2-5
CDR3aa: CASSYFSPTATGETQYF
CDR3nt: TGTGCCAGCAGTTATTTTAGTCCGACCGCGACAGGAGAGACCCAGTACTTC

abundance: NA
len: 12
d_gene: TRBD1
v_gene: TRBV12-3/TRBV12-4
j_gene: TRBJ2-2
CDR3aa: CASSLDREELFF
CDR3nt: TGTGCCAGCAGTCTGGACAGGGAGGAGCTGTTTTTT

abundance: few
len: 13
d_gene: NA
v_gene: TRBV7-6
j_gene: TRBJ1-6
CDR3aa: CASSLVRDSPLHF
CDR3nt: TGTGCCAGCAGCTTAGTCCGTGATTCACCCCTCCACTTT

abundance: many
len: 20
d_gene: NA
v_gene: TRBV28
j_gene: TRBJ2-6
CDR3aa: CASSYTGPGTRATGANVLTF
CDR3nt: TGTGCCAGCAGTTATACAGGTCCCGGGACACGGGCGACTGGGGCCAACGTCCTGACTTTC

abundance: NA
len: 15
d_gene: TRBD1
v_gene: TRBV5-1
j_gene: TRBJ1-1
CDR3aa: CASSPDRPMNTEAFF
CDR3nt: TGCGCCAGCAGCCCGGACAGGCCCATGAACACTGAAGCTTTCTTT

abundance: NA
len: 15
d_gene: NA
v_gene: TRBV27
j_gene: TRBJ2-5
CDR3aa: CASSLFREKVGAQYF
CDR3nt: TGTGCCAGCAGTTTATTTCGGGAAAAGGTGGGGGCCCAGTACTTC

abundance: NA
len: 16
d_gene: NA
v_gene: TRBV3-1
j_gene: TRBJ1-4
CDR3aa: CASSQWGRQTNEKLFF
CDR3nt: TGTGCCAGCAGCCAATGGGGTCGGCAAACTAATGAAAAACTGTTTTTT

abundance: few
len: 17
d_gene: TRBD2
v_gene: TRBV7-2
j_gene: TRBJ2-1
CDR3aa: CASSSPPRLAGVVEQFF
CDR3nt: TGTGCCAGCAGCTCCCCCCCCAGACTAGCGGGAGTGGTTGAGCAGTTCTTC

abundance: NA
len: 11
d_gene: NA
v_gene: TRBV7-8
j_gene: TRBJ2-2
CDR3aa: CASSLNGELFF
CDR3nt: TGTGCCAGCAGCTTAAATGGGGAGCTGTTTTTT

abundance: NA
len: 14
d_gene: NA
v_gene: TRBV7-2
j_gene: TRBJ2-3
CDR3aa: CASSLRTETDTQYF
CDR3nt: TGTGCCAGCAGCTTAAGGACCGAGACAGATACGCAGTATTTT

abundance: NA
len: 14
d_gene: TRBD1
v_gene: TRBV5-1
j_gene: TRBJ2-3
CDR3aa: CASSPGQGVNTQYF
CDR3nt: TGCGCCAGCAGCCCAGGACAGGGGGTCAATACGCAGTATTTT

abundance: NA
len: 18
d_gene: TRBD2
v_gene: TRBV4-3
j_gene: TRBJ2-5
CDR3aa: CASSQGWFRGRTQETQYF
CDR3nt: TGCGCCAGCAGCCAAGGGTGGTTTCGCGGGAGGACCCAAGAGACCCAGTACTTC

abundance: many
len: 16
d_gene: TRBD2
v_gene: TRBV7-9
j_gene: TRBJ2-1
CDR3aa: CASSLLSGGAYNEQFF
CDR3nt: TGTGCCAGCAGCTTGCTAAGCGGGGGGGCGTACAATGAGCAGTTCTTC

abundance: NA
len: 14
d_gene: NA
v_gene: TRBV6-5
j_gene: TRBJ2-1
CDR3aa: CASSYRLARDEQFF
CDR3nt: TGTGCCAGCAGTTACCGGCTAGCTCGGGATGAGCAGTTCTTC

abundance: few
len: 10
d_gene: NA
v_gene: TRBV27
j_gene: TRBJ2-4
CDR3aa: CASIMDIQYF
CDR3nt: TGTGCCAGCATTATGGACATTCAGTACTTC

abundance: few
len: 12
d_gene: NA
v_gene: TRBV20-1
j_gene: TRBJ2-5
CDR3aa: CSAHTGQETQYF
CDR3nt: TGCAGTGCTCATACAGGGCAAGAGACCCAGTACTTC

abundance: once
len: 16
d_gene: TRBD1
v_gene: TRBV7-2
j_gene: TRBJ1-3
CDR3aa: CASSFRGQRGGNTRYF
CDR3nt: TGTGCCAGCAGTTTCAGGGGACAGCGTGGGGGAAACACCAGATATTTT

abundance: few
len: 14
d_gene: TRBD1
v_gene: TRBV9
j_gene: TRBJ2-3
CDR3aa: CASGTGIRTDTQYF
CDR3nt: TGTGCCAGCGGGACAGGAATCAGGACAGATACGCAGTATTTT

abundance: few
len: 16
d_gene: TRBD2
v_gene: TRBV6-5
j_gene: TRBJ2-3
CDR3aa: CASSYSRGGSTDTQYF
CDR3nt: TGTGCCAGCAGTTACTCGCGGGGGGGGTCCACAGATACGCAGTATTTT

abundance: many
len: 14
d_gene: TRBD2
v_gene: TRBV20-1
j_gene: TRBJ2-1
CDR3aa: CSASLSLAGVEQFF
CDR3nt: TGCAGTGCTAGTCTGTCCCTAGCGGGAGTAGAGCAGTTCTTC

abundance: few
len: 19
d_gene: TRBD2
v_gene: TRBV13
j_gene: TRBJ2-1
CDR3aa: CASRYIRTSGSYIAHEQFF
CDR3nt: TGTGCCAGCAGATATATTAGGACTAGCGGGAGCTACATCGCACATGAGCAGTTCTTC

abundance: few
len: 12
d_gene: NA
v_gene: TRBV7-9
j_gene: TRBJ2-3
CDR3aa: CAGGSSTDTQYF
CDR3nt: TGTGCCGGGGGATCTAGCACAGATACGCAGTATTTT

abundance: NA
len: 17
d_gene: NA
v_gene: TRBV5-4
j_gene: TRBJ2-1
CDR3aa: CASSSGRSRDLYNEQFF
CDR3nt: TGTGCCAGCAGCTCAGGTAGATCCCGGGACCTATACAATGAGCAGTTCTTC

abundance: NA
len: 15
d_gene: TRBD1
v_gene: TRBV6-6
j_gene: TRBJ1-4
CDR3aa: CASSYSRGLHEKLFF
CDR3nt: TGTGCCAGCAGTTACTCCAGGGGGCTTCATGAAAAACTGTTTTTT

abundance: NA
len: 12
d_gene: NA
v_gene: TRBV12-3/TRBV12-4
j_gene: TRBJ2-7
CDR3aa: CASSKTGYEQYF
CDR3nt: TGTGCCAGCAGTAAAACTGGATACGAGCAGTACTTC

abundance: few
len: 12
d_gene: NA
v_gene: TRBV2
j_gene: TRBJ2-1
CDR3aa: CASAGPYNEQFF
CDR3nt: TGTGCCAGCGCTGGTCCCTACAATGAGCAGTTCTTC

abundance: few
len: 13
d_gene: NA
v_gene: TRBV7-2
j_gene: TRBJ2-1
CDR3aa: CASSHNERSEQFF
CDR3nt: TGTGCCAGCAGCCATAACGAACGTAGTGAGCAGTTCTTC

abundance: NA
len: 14
d_gene: NA
v_gene: TRBV27
j_gene: TRBJ1-1
CDR3aa: CASSVQGHGAEVFF
CDR3nt: TGTGCCAGCAGTGTACAGGGCCATGGGGCTGAAGTTTTCTTT

abundance: once
len: 16
d_gene: TRBD1
v_gene: TRBV7-9
j_gene: TRBJ2-5
CDR3aa: CASSWYRGRSQETQYF
CDR3nt: TGTGCCAGCAGCTGGTACAGGGGGCGAAGCCAAGAGACCCAGTACTTC

abundance: NA
len: 16
d_gene: NA
v_gene: TRBV15
j_gene: TRBJ2-7
CDR3aa: CATSRDRAVSSYEQYF
CDR3nt: TGTGCCACCAGCAGAGATAGGGCAGTGAGCTCCTACGAGCAGTACTTC

abundance: few
len: 15
d_gene: TRBD2
v_gene: TRBV28
j_gene: TRBJ2-7
CDR3aa: CASSAPSGRAYEQYF
CDR3nt: TGTGCCAGCAGTGCACCTAGCGGGAGAGCCTACGAGCAGTACTTC

abundance: few
len: 14
d_gene: NA
v_gene: TRBV27
j_gene: TRBJ1-2
CDR3aa: CASSFSASNYGYTF
CDR3nt: TGTGCCAGCAGTTTCTCAGCTAGTAACTATGGCTACACCTTC

abundance: few
len: 13
d_gene: NA
v_gene: TRBV20-1
j_gene: TRBJ2-4
CDR3aa: CSAGGGFKNIQYF
CDR3nt: TGCAGTGCTGGCGGGGGCTTCAAAAACATTCAGTACTTC

abundance: few
len: 15
d_gene: NA
v_gene: TRBV15
j_gene: TRBJ2-3
CDR3aa: CATSRDGLHTDTQYF
CDR3nt: TGTGCCACCAGCAGAGACGGTCTTCACACAGATACGCAGTATTTT

abundance: NA
len: 15
d_gene: NA
v_gene: TRBV10-3
j_gene: TRBJ2-2
CDR3aa: CAISGSSRLGRELFF
CDR3nt: TGTGCCATCAGTGGTTCAAGCAGGCTGGGCCGGGAGCTGTTTTTT